A single sample gave rise to the 14 T cell receptor beta chains below, sequenced in a study of a mutant IDH1 vaccine in newly diagnosed glioma. Time point indicated: baseline, week 1 (first vaccination visit). Indicated treatment: pre-vaccination baseline after standard-of-care therapy. Clones were sequenced by immunoSEQ multiplex PCR, and TCRdb holds only the in-frame ones, with some missing. The data show 65,000 to 70,000 clones, approximately 86% seen once. Sequencing used PBMCs, obtained from a glioma patient treated with radiotherapy, temozolomide or both. The receptors shown here come from a young man with glioma.

This chain links TRBV29-1 with TRBJ1-6, with 7 positions matching TRBD1. The CDR3 is made up of 13 amino acids. The trim removed 7 bases at V and 5 bases at J, leaving 5 bases unmatched. CDR1 and CDR2 (germline): SQVTM, ANQGSEA. The CDR3 coding sequence is TGCAGCGCAAGCGGGACAGATAATTCACCCCTCCACTTT. Its translation: CSASGTDNSPLHF.

A word on this clone: The DNA is left out, because the CDR3 cannot be placed on it with certainty; the CDR3 is given as TCRdb lists it. The chain joins TRBV12-2 to TRBJ1-5. TRBV12-2 is annotated as a pseudogene. With termini counted, the CDR3 has 23 amino acids. The CDR3 region is CASRLVGERDGAHWGYGNQPQHF.

The genes are TRBV2 and TRBJ2-7; D might be TRBD1 or TRBD2, each matching 5 bases. This CDR3 is built from 13 residues. The ends were cut back, 4 bases at V and 3 bases at J, with 10 bases in the middle. In germline, CDR1 is SNHLY, CDR2 FYNNEI. The CDR3 sequence: CASSGDQSYEQYF. The CDR3 nucleotides are TGTGCCAGCAGTGGGGACCAGAGCTACGAGCAGTACTTC.

For this clone: This specimen includes other DNA sequences encoding the same CDR3. V gene TRBV6-5 combines with J gene TRBJ2-5; TRBD2 agrees at 10 bases. With V trimmed by 0 bases and J by 5 bases, 6 bases remained unmatched. This CDR3 region has 16 residues. Germline values: CDR1 MNHEY, CDR2 SVGAGI. The CDR3 DNA reads as TGTGCCAGCAGTTACTCGGGAGCGGGGGGGCGGGAGACCCAGTACTTC. It translates to CASSYSGAGGRETQYF.

The chain combines TRBV7-9 with TRBJ2-5; a weak D match, TRBD1 (7 bases). In germline, CDR1 is SEHNR, CDR2 FQNEAQ (reference sequence). The V gene lost 5 bases and the J gene lost 5 bases, with 15 bases spanning the gap. The CDR3 has 14 amino acids. CDR3 DNA: TGTGCCAGCAGCGAAACAGGGGCGGGGGAGACCCAGTACTTC. Its translation is CASSETGAGETQYF.

A single count supports this clone. V and J are TRBV27 and TRBJ1-2; D is perhaps TRBD1 (6 bases). CDR1 and CDR2 (germline): MNHEY, SMNVEV (reference sequence). This CDR3 comprises 16 residues. V gave up 6 bases and J gave up 0 bases, with 17 bases separating them. CDR3: CASRSQRQAANYGYTF. CDR3 coding DNA: TGTGCCAGCAGATCTCAACGACAGGCAGCTAACTATGGCTACACCTTC.

The rearrangement uses TRBV7-2 and TRBJ1-1; D might be TRBD1 (5 bases). Trimming cost V 5 bases and J 2 bases, with 15 bases left between them. This CDR3 is built from 15 residues. CDR1 SGHTA and CDR2 FQGNSA come from the germline V gene. DNA of the CDR3: TGTGCCAGCAGCCTTAGTGGACAAACTAACACTGAAGCTTTCTTT. As protein: CASSLSGQTNTEAFF.

Only a few counts were recorded for this clone. The V gene is TRBV19, the J gene TRBJ1-2; no clear D. CDR3 length equals 10 residues. CDR1 and CDR2 from the germline V gene are LNHDA and SQIVND (reference sequence). Trimming removed 8 bases at V and 1 base at J, with 2 bases between. The CDR3 here is CASFNYGYTF. The CDR3 DNA is TGTGCCAGTTTTAACTATGGCTACACCTTC.

This clone was recorded a few times. This sequence joins TRBV28 and TRBJ1-1; D is ambiguous. Germline lookup yields CDR1 MDHEN and CDR2 SYDVKM. The CDR3 is 16 amino acids. V was cut by 2 bases and J by 0 bases, with 13 bases left in between. CDR3 DNA sequence: TGTGCCAGCAGTTTAAACAGAGGTCCCATGAACACTGAAGCTTTCTTT. It encodes CASSLNRGPMNTEAFF.

The chain links TRBV5-1 to TRBJ1-5; the D gene is possibly TRBD1 (5 bases). The V end was cut by 5 bases, the J end by 4 bases, with 13 bases between. The CDR3 has 14 residues. Germline V gene lookup returns CDR1 SGHRS and CDR2 YFSETQ. This chain's CDR3 is CASRPGTFNQPQHF. CDR3 coding DNA: TGCGCCAGCAGACCCGGGACTTTTAATCAGCCCCAGCATTTT.

J is TRBJ2-5 and V is TRBV7-6, with TRBD1 matching 7 bases. The DNA end lines up better with TRBJ2-7; the J call may be wrong. The CDR3 is 15 amino acids. CDR1 is SGHVS and CDR2 is FNYEAQ in the germline V gene. CDR3 sequence: CASSLAGQGAYEQYF. The CDR3 DNA reads as TGTGCCAGCAGCTTAGCGGGGCAGGGGGCCTACGAGCAGTACTTC.

The gene calls are TRBV28 and TRBJ1-5; no firm D call. Germline V gene data show CDR1 as MDHEN and CDR2 as SYDVKM. V dropped 3 bases and J dropped 3 bases, with 18 bases sitting between them. The CDR3 loop spans 17 amino acids. CDR3 sequence: CASSFTRAQRPNQPQHF. CDR3 DNA sequence: TGTGCCAGCAGTTTCACAAGGGCCCAGAGGCCCAATCAGCCCCAGCATTTT.

The CDR3 DNA is TGTGCCAGCAGGCCTCAGGGGGCGAACTATGGCTACACCTTC. It translates to CASRPQGANYGYTF. V and J are TRBV28 and TRBJ1-2, with 8 nucleotides matching TRBD1. The V segment lost 6 bases and the J segment 2 bases; nucleotides outside the gene matches: 5. This CDR3 has 14 amino acids. Germline CDR1 MDHEN, CDR2 SYDVKM.

This clone came up once. V gene TRBV19 combines with J gene TRBJ1-3; D not resolved. CDR3 length: 15 residues. Trimming stripped 7 bases from V and 0 bases from J, with 13 bases between. Germline V CDR1 and CDR2: LNHDA, SQIVND (reference sequence). CDR3 protein: CASTAGRASGNTIYF. Written as DNA, the CDR3 is TGTGCCAGTACGGCGGGGAGGGCCTCTGGAAACACCATATATTTT.